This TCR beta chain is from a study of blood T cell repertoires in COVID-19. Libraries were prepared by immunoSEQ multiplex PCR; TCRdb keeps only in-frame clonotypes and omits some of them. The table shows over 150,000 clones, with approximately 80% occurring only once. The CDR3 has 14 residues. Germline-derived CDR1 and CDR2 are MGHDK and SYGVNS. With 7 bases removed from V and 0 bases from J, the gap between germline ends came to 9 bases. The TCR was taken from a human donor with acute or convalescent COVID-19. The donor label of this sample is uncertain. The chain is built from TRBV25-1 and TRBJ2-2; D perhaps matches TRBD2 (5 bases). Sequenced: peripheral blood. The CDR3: CASKDLANTGELFF. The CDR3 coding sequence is TGTGCCAGCAAGGACTTAGCGAACACCGGGGAGCTGTTTTTT.